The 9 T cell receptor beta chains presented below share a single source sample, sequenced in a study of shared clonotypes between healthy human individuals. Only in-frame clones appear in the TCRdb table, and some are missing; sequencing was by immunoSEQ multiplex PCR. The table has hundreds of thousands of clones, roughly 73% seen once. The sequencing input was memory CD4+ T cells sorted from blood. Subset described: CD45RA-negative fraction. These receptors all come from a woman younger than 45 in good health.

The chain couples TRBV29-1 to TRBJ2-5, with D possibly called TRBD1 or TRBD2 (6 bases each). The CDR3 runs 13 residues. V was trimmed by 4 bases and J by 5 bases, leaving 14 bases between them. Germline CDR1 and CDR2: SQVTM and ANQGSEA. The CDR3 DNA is TGCAGCGTTGGACGGAGGGGGATTGAGACCCAGTACTTC. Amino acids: CSVGRRGIETQYF.

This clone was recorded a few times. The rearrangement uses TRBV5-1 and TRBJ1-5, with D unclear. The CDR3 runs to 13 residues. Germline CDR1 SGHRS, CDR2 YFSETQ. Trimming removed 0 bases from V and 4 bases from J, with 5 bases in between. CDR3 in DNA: TGCGCCAGCAGCTTGGCCCCGAATCAGCCCCAGCATTTT. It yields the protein CASSLAPNQPQHF.

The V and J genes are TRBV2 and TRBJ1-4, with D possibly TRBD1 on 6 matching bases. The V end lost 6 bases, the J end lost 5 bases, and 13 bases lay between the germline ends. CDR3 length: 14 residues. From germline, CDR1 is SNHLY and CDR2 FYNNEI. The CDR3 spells CASRGARANEKLFF. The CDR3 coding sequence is TGTGCCAGCAGGGGGGCCAGAGCAAATGAAAAACTGTTTTTT.

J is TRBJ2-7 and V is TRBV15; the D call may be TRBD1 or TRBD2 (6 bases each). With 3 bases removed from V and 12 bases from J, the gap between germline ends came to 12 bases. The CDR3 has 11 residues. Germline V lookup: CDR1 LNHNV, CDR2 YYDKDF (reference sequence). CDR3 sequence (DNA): TGTGCCACCAGCAGGGCGGGACAAACGTACTTC. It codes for CATSRAGQTYF. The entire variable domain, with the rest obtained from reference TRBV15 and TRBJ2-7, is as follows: DAMVIQNPRYQVTQFGKPVTLSCSQTLNHNVMYWYQQKSSQAPKLLFHYYDKDFNNEADTPDNFQSRRPNTSFCFLDIRSPGLGDTAMYLCATSRAGQTYFGPGTRLTVT.

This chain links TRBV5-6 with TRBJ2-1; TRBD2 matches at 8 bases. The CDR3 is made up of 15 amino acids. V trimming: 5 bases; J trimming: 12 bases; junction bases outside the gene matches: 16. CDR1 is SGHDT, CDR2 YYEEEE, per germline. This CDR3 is CASRRLGYSGMGQFF. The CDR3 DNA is TGTGCCAGCAGGCGATTAGGGTATAGCGGGATGGGGCAGTTCTTC.

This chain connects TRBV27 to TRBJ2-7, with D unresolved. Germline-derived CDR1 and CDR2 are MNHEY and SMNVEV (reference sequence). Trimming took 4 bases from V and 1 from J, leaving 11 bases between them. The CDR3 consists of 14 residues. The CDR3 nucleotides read TGTGCCAGCAGTTCACAACAGACGTCCTACGAGCAGTACTTC. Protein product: CASSSQQTSYEQYF.

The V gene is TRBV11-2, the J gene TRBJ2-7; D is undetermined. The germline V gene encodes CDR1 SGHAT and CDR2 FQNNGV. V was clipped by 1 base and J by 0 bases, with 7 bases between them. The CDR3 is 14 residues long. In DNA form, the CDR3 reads TGTGCCAGCAGCTTAGCCGGCTACTCCTACGAGCAGTACTTC. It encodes CASSLAGYSYEQYF.

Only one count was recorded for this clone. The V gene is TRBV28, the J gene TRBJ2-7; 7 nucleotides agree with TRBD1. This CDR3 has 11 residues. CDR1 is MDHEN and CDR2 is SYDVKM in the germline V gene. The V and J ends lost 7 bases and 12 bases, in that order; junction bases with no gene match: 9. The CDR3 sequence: CASTSPGQLYF. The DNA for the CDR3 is TGTGCCAGCACCTCCCCGGGACAGCTGTACTTC.

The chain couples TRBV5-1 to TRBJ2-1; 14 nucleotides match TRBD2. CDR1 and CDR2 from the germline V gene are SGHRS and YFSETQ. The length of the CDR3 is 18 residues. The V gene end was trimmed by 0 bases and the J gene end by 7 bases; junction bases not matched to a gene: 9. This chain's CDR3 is CASSLGTSGRLRVNEQFF. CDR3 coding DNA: TGCGCCAGCAGCTTGGGGACTAGCGGGAGGTTGAGGGTAAATGAGCAGTTCTTC.